This T cell receptor beta chain was sequenced for a study of regulatory T cells in long-lasting Graves disease. Study observations and caveats: Under persistent disease, TRBV28, TRBJ1-2 and TRBJ2-5 were used preferentially. Persistent Graves' patients showed less TCR diversity than newly diagnosed patients showed. Patients with persistent disease shared 2,741 public clonotypes, outpacing the roughly 870 shared by new patients.

This CDR3 spans 14 amino acids. The germline CDR1 and CDR2 sequences are MDHEN and SYDVKM. The germline V and J ends were trimmed by 8 bases and 4 bases, with 14 bases remaining between them. The time point is: persistent/refractory GD, antithyroid drugs over 5 years with positive TRAb. Extracted RNA from PBMCs served as the source of the TCR library. Per American Thyroid Association guidelines, Graves' disease was diagnosed. Arm-PCR of CDR3 regions with iRepertoire HTBI primers generated TCR beta libraries. TCRdb itself ran the multiplex PCR reads through MiXCR, one entry per CDR3 protein. The sample carries fewer than 600,000 distinct CDR3 sequences, approximately 22% recorded once. The table lists this clonotype with many counts. Antigen: not known.

The chain carries TRBV28 and TRBJ2-2, with D unresolved. The sample in question was peripheral blood mononuclear cells (PBMCs), obtained when the disease was refractory, from a patient treated with antithyroid drugs. The receptor comes from a female donor with Graves disease. CDR3 amino acids: CASSGLSGTGELFF. The CDR3 coding sequence is TGTGCCAGCTCGGGCCTGTCGGGCACCGGGGAGCTGTTTTTT.